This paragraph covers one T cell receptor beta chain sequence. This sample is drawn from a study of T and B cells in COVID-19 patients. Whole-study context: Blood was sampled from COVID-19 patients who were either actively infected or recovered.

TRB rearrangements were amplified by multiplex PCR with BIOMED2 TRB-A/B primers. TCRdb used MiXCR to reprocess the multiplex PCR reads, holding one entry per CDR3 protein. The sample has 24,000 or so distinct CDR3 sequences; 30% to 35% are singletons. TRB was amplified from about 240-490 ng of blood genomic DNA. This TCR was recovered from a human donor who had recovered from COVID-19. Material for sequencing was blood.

CDR3 sequence: CASSVSGTEQYF. The CDR3, as DNA: TGTGCCAGCAGCGTTAGCGGGACCGAGCAGTACTTC. The chain couples TRBV5-4 to TRBJ2-7; 8 bases are a match to TRBD2. Trimming removed 4 bases from V and 6 bases from J; junction bases left unmatched: 3. The CDR3 is 12 residues long. Looked up from germline, CDR1 is SGHNT and CDR2 is YYREEE (reference sequence).